These T cell receptor beta chains were read from a single sample in a study of T cells after yellow fever vaccination. TCRdb reprocessed the 5' RACE reads via MiXCR and lists one record per CDR3 protein. This repertoire shows some 350,000 distinct CDR3 sequences, approximately 4% found once; its top ten account for around 25%. The material sequenced was PBMCs, taken 5 days after the yellow fever booster vaccination. The source is a young man who received the YFV17D yellow fever vaccine. Both conserved end residues are part of each CDR3. D genes are given only for firm matches. Clone size is given for some rows only: seen once, a few or many times, or a class if the clone is expanded.

TRBV7-9	TRBJ1-1	.	TRBD1	TGTGCCAGCAGCTTAGCACAGGGGACGAACACTGAAGCTTTCTTT	CASSLAQGTNTEAFF
TRBV6-2/TRBV6-3	TRBJ1-1	many	.	TGTGCCAGCAGCCAGGCGGGGACTGAAGCTTTCTTT	CASSQAGTEAFF
TRBV25-1	TRBJ2-7	few	.	TGTGCCAGCAGTGACTCTGCCAGGGGGGTTACCTACGAGCAGTACTTC	CASSDSARGVTYEQYF
TRBV11-1	TRBJ2-5	many	.	TGTGCCAGCAGCTTAGGCAACCTGGGGGAGACCCAGTACTTC	CASSLGNLGETQYF
TRBV7-8	TRBJ1-1	.	.	TGTGCCAGCAGCTGGAGCCTGGGGCCAGGACAGCTACCATTGGAAGCTTTCTTT	CASSWSLGPGQLPLEAFF
TRBV25-1	TRBJ1-2	.	TRBD1	TGTGCCAGCAGGGGACAGAGTTATGGCTACACCTTC	CASRGQSYGYTF
TRBV12-3/TRBV12-4	TRBJ1-1	many	TRBD1	TGTGCCAGCGCAGGGGGCTACACTGAAGCTTTCTTT	CASAGGYTEAFF
TRBV5-1	TRBJ2-1	few	.	TGCGCCAGCAGCAAGGGGGGCAGGGCGGCCTACAATGAGCAGTTCTTC	CASSKGGRAAYNEQFF
TRBV4-1	TRBJ2-1	many	.	TGCGCCAGCAGCCAAGCTGCGGGATACAATGAGCAGTTCTTC	CASSQAAGYNEQFF
TRBV4-2	TRBJ1-5	few	TRBD1	TGTGCCAGCAGCCAAGCAGGGGGCGCCGATGAAATTCAGCCCCAGCATTTT	CASSQAGGADEIQPQHF
TRBV12-3/TRBV12-4	TRBJ2-1	.	.	TGTGCCAGCAGGCGGACCGACTACAATGAGCAGTTCTTC	CASRRTDYNEQFF
TRBV6-6	TRBJ1-1	few	TRBD1	TGTGCCAGCAGCGGACAGGGGGCGCAAGCTTTCTTT	CASSGQGAQAFF
TRBV6-6	TRBJ1-4	many	TRBD1	TGTGCCAGCAGCCCCGGGACAGGATATGAAAAACTGTTTTTT	CASSPGTGYEKLFF
TRBV29-1	TRBJ1-2	many	.	TGCAGCGTTTATCTGAACTATGGCTACACCTTC	CSVYLNYGYTF
TRBV24-1	TRBJ1-4	many	.	TGTGCCACCAGTGACGATACAGGGAGTGAAAAACTGTTTTTT	CATSDDTGSEKLFF
TRBV2	TRBJ1-5	.	TRBD1	TGTGCCAGCACCGCGGGACAGGGGGCCCGAGGAGTTGATCAGCCCCAGCATTTT	CASTAGQGARGVDQPQHF
TRBV5-1	TRBJ2-4	many	TRBD2	TGCGCCAGCAGTAGGAGCGGGGGAAACATTCAGTACTTC	CASSRSGGNIQYF
TRBV24-1	TRBJ2-1	many	TRBD2	TGTGCCACCAGTGATTCCGGGACTAGCGGATACAATGAGCAGTTCTTC	CATSDSGTSGYNEQFF
TRBV18	TRBJ1-2	many	.	TGTGCCAGCTCACCCGGACAGTGGGGTTTCACCTTC	CASSPGQWGFTF
TRBV9	TRBJ2-3	.	TRBD2	TGTGCCAGCAGTGACCTAGCGGGGGGGATCACAGATACGCAGTATTTT	CASSDLAGGITDTQYF
TRBV18	TRBJ1-2	few	.	TGTGCCAGCTCACCAGGAGACCCTGGCTACACCTTC	CASSPGDPGYTF
TRBV7-2	TRBJ2-5	medium-sized	.	TGTGCCAGCAGCTTATGGGATACTGGCCCCCTAGAGACCCAGTACTTC	CASSLWDTGPLETQYF
TRBV6-2/TRBV6-3	TRBJ2-1	few	.	TGTGCCAGCAGTTCCTCTACAAGCGACAATGAGCAGTTCTTC	CASSSSTSDNEQFF
TRBV4-1	TRBJ2-5	few	.	TGCGCCAGTACGTCGGCCCACTCAGGAGAGACCCAGTACTTC	CASTSAHSGETQYF
TRBV29-1	TRBJ2-2	few	.	TGCAGCGTGGCACAGGGAACCACCGGGGAGCTGTTTTTT	CSVAQGTTGELFF
TRBV27	TRBJ2-7	.	.	TGTGCCAGCAGTGCAAAGGGCTGGGGGGAGCAGTACTTC	CASSAKGWGEQYF
TRBV29-1	TRBJ1-4	many	TRBD1	TGCAGCGTGGATAAGACAGGGAATAATGAAAAACTGTTTTTT	CSVDKTGNNEKLFF
TRBV7-9	TRBJ2-3	.	.	TGTGCCAGCAGCTTAGGAGACCGATCCCGCACAGATACGCAGTATTTT	CASSLGDRSRTDTQYF
TRBV7-9	TRBJ1-1	few	.	TGTGCCAGCAGCCCCGGATGGGGGGGTGACACTGAAGCTTTCTTT	CASSPGWGGDTEAFF
TRBV7-2	TRBJ2-7	few	TRBD1	TGTGCCAGCAGGACACAGGGGGCTTCCTACGAGCAGTACTTC	CASRTQGASYEQYF
TRBV5-5	TRBJ2-1	few	.	TGTGCCAGCAGCTTGATTGTAAGGGAGCAGTTCTTC	CASSLIVREQFF
TRBV27	TRBJ2-2	many	.	TGTGCCAGCAGCCACAAAGGCACCGGGGAGCTGTTTTTT	CASSHKGTGELFF
TRBV19	TRBJ1-4	.	TRBD1	TGTGCCAGCACGACAGGGGGCTTTGAAAAACTGTTTTTT	CASTTGGFEKLFF
TRBV19	TRBJ1-4	.	.	TGTGCCAGTAGACCGGGACGAGGTGGTGAAAAACTGTTTTTT	CASRPGRGGEKLFF
TRBV7-6	TRBJ2-3	few	.	TGTGCCAGCAGCGCCTCAATCACAGATACGCAGTATTTT	CASSASITDTQYF
TRBV12-3/TRBV12-4	TRBJ1-5	.	.	TGTGCCAGCAGTTTTGAGGGGTATGGAAATCAGCCCCAGCATTTT	CASSFEGYGNQPQHF
TRBV7-2	TRBJ2-3	few	TRBD2	TGTGCCAGCAGCTTAGGAGCGGGGGATCGCACAGATACGCAGTATTTT	CASSLGAGDRTDTQYF
TRBV7-9	TRBJ2-7	few	.	TGTGCCAGCAGCTTAGCTTCTGTGTCGGGGGACGAGCAGTACTTC	CASSLASVSGDEQYF
TRBV5-1	TRBJ1-6	few	.	TGCGCCAGCAGCTTCCCCGCGGAAGGGTCACCCCTCCACTTT	CASSFPAEGSPLHF
TRBV18	TRBJ1-2	.	.	TGTGCCAGCTCACCAGGCAGGGTCCTTAACTATGGCTACACCTTC	CASSPGRVLNYGYTF
TRBV3-1	TRBJ2-4	many	TRBD2	TGTGCCAGCAGCCCGCAGACTAGCGGGGGATCAAACATTCAGTACTTC	CASSPQTSGGSNIQYF
TRBV6-5	TRBJ1-6	many	TRBD1	TGTGCCAGCAGTTACGACCTAAGACAGGGGGGCCTAAGGAGCTCCTATAATTCACCCCTCCACTTT	CASSYDLRQGGLRSSYNSPLHF
TRBV7-6	TRBJ2-2	many	.	TGTGCCAGCAGCTTAGGGCACGGGGAGCTGTTTTTT	CASSLGHGELFF
TRBV20-1	TRBJ2-2	many	.	TGCAGTGCTAGGATAACAGGGAACACCGGGGAGCTGTTTTTT	CSARITGNTGELFF
TRBV2	TRBJ1-1	few	.	TGTGCCAGCAGCCCCTTAGTACAGGGTGAAGCTTTCTTT	CASSPLVQGEAFF
TRBV7-2	TRBJ2-2	few	TRBD2	TGTGCCAGCAGCTACTTTAGCGGGGGGGCCGGGGAGCTGTTTTTT	CASSYFSGGAGELFF
TRBV4-1	TRBJ1-1	few	.	TGCGCCAGCAGCCAAGTAACCGTGAACACTGAAGCTTTCTTT	CASSQVTVNTEAFF
TRBV5-1	TRBJ2-4	.	TRBD1	TGCGCCAGCAGCTTGGAACAGGGGGCGACCAAAAACATTCAGTACTTC	CASSLEQGATKNIQYF
TRBV12-3/TRBV12-4	TRBJ2-2	many	.	TGTGCCAGCGAGGGGGGTCGGACCGGGGAGCTGTTTTTT	CASEGGRTGELFF
TRBV7-3	TRBJ2-5	many	TRBD2	TGTGCCAGCAGCTTTAGCGGGGGAGAAGAGACCCAGTACTTC	CASSFSGGEETQYF
TRBV6-1	TRBJ1-1	.	.	TGTGCCAGCGGCCGTACAGGGATGGGCACTGAAGCTTTCTTT	CASGRTGMGTEAFF